The rows below give T cell receptor beta chains drawn from one sample of a study of untreated major depressive disorder. This table comes from immunoSEQ multiplex PCR, and its TCRdb copy is limited to in-frame clones, with some not included. The sample has over 20,000 clones, about 90% seen once. The sequencing sample was made of CD4+ T cells from PBMCs. The receptors were gathered from a woman aged 25-40 years in good health. Both conserved end residues are part of each CDR3. The order of the fields is V gene, clone size, J gene, D gene, CDR3 protein, CDR3 DNA. A D gene is named only where the DNA matches it firmly. Where a row states a size, it is once, few, many or the class of an expanded clone; other rows omit it.

>TRBV27|once|TRBJ1-2|NA
CASSLQGDYGYTF
TGTGCCAGCAGTTTACAGGGAGACTATGGCTACACCTTC
>TRBV14|once|TRBJ2-7|NA
CASSQASSYEQYF
TGTGCCAGCAGCCAAGCAAGCAGCTACGAGCAGTACTTC
>TRBV5-4|NA|TRBJ1-1|NA
CASSFGELGAFF
TGTGCCAGCAGCTTTGGAGAATTAGGAGCTTTCTTT
>TRBV6-5|NA|TRBJ1-4|NA
CASSKRGAGEKLFF
TGTGCCAGCAGTAAGCGGGGGGCGGGTGAAAAACTGTTTTTT
>TRBV7-2|NA|TRBJ2-3|NA
CASSAIAISTDTQYF
TGTGCCAGCAGCGCCATAGCGATTAGCACAGATACGCAGTATTTT
>TRBV2|NA|TRBJ1-6|NA
CASKVYNSPLHF
TGTGCCAGCAAAGTATATAATTCACCCCTCCACTTT
>TRBV28|once|TRBJ1-2|NA
CASTLGGGYGYTF
TGTGCCAGCACCCTGGGAGGGGGCTATGGCTACACCTTC
>TRBV5-5|NA|TRBJ1-2|NA
CASSLRAGNNYGYTF
TGTGCCAGCAGCTTGCGGGCAGGGAATAACTATGGCTACACCTTC
>TRBV5-6|once|TRBJ2-1|NA
CASSRNLDEQFF
TGTGCCAGCAGCCGGAACCTCGATGAGCAGTTCTTC
>TRBV18|few|TRBJ1-5|TRBD1
CASSQNDRAGNQPQHF
TGTGCCAGCTCACAAAACGACAGGGCAGGCAATCAGCCCCAGCATTTT
>TRBV2|NA|TRBJ2-4|TRBD1
CASSDGTGNIQYF
TGTGCCAGCAGTGACGGGACAGGTAACATTCAGTACTTC
>TRBV5-6|NA|TRBJ1-6|NA
CASSLYRQGGSPLHF
TGTGCCAGCAGCTTGTATCGACAAGGAGGTTCACCCCTCCACTTT
>TRBV7-2|NA|TRBJ2-1|NA
CASSRGHLNEQFF
TGTGCCAGCAGCCGTGGACATCTAAATGAGCAGTTCTTC
>TRBV7-2|NA|TRBJ1-1|NA
CASSLLGGSQETEAFF
TGTGCCAGCAGCTTACTGGGGGGAAGCCAGGAGACTGAAGCTTTCTTT
>TRBV4-3|NA|TRBJ1-2|TRBD1
CASSQEGTANYGYTF
TGCGCCAGCAGCCAAGAGGGGACAGCCAACTATGGCTACACCTTC
>TRBV6-5|NA|TRBJ2-7|NA
CASSTRSSYEQYF
TGTGCCAGCAGTACACGAAGCTCCTACGAGCAGTACTTC
>TRBV6-6|NA|TRBJ1-1|TRBD1
CASTHRGDTEAFF
TGTGCCAGCACACACAGGGGCGATACTGAAGCTTTCTTT
>TRBV28|NA|TRBJ1-1|NA
CASISGNTEAFF
TGTGCCAGCATCTCCGGGAACACTGAAGCTTTCTTT
>TRBV29-1|NA|TRBJ2-7|TRBD2
CSAGEGWEQYF
TGCAGCGCCGGGGAGGGCTGGGAGCAGTACTTC
>TRBV5-1|NA|TRBJ2-6|NA
CASSLQSSGANVLTF
TGCGCCAGCAGCTTACAAAGCTCTGGGGCCAACGTCCTGACTTTC
>TRBV29-1|few|TRBJ2-2|NA
CSVEPGVRTGELFF
TGCAGCGTTGAGCCAGGGGTGCGCACCGGGGAGCTGTTTTTT
>TRBV7-9|few|TRBJ1-2|NA
CASSLSEVTVNGYTF
TGTGCCAGCAGCTTAAGCGAAGTGACAGTTAATGGCTACACCTTC
>TRBV7-3|few|TRBJ1-1|NA
CASSKTPTGLNTEAFF
TGTGCCAGCAGCAAAACCCCGACAGGTTTGAACACTGAAGCTTTCTTT
>TRBV15|NA|TRBJ1-4|NA
CATSRDKGQGEKLFF
TGTGCCACCAGCAGAGATAAAGGTCAGGGGGAAAAACTGTTTTTT
>TRBV10-1|NA|TRBJ2-7|NA
CASSQGYEQYF
TGCGCCAGCAGCCAGGGCTACGAGCAGTACTTC
>TRBV18|NA|TRBJ2-5|TRBD2
CASSPRLAGDETQYF
TGTGCCAGCTCACCACGACTAGCGGGGGACGAGACCCAGTACTTC
>TRBV7-8|NA|TRBJ2-5|TRBD2
CASSARGGGHQETQYF
TGTGCCAGCAGCGCACGTGGCGGGGGTCACCAAGAGACCCAGTACTTC
>TRBV29-1|NA|TRBJ2-5|TRBD2
CSARGLAGVAETQYF
TGCAGCGCCCGAGGACTAGCGGGGGTGGCGGAGACCCAGTACTTC
>TRBV27|NA|TRBJ1-1|NA
CASSLRRQFTMNTEAFF
TGTGCCAGCAGTTTAAGGCGGCAGTTTACAATGAACACTGAAGCTTTCTTT
>TRBV7-7|NA|TRBJ2-2|NA
CASSFDRNTGELFF
TGTGCCAGCAGCTTCGACAGGAACACCGGGGAGCTGTTTTTT
>TRBV7-6|few|TRBJ1-4|NA
CASSLAGTAFEKLFF
TGTGCCAGCAGCTTAGCGGGGACCGCTTTTGAAAAACTGTTTTTT
>TRBV27|NA|TRBJ1-4|NA
CASSLLGGTNEKLFF
TGTGCCAGCAGTCTACTTGGGGGCACTAATGAAAAACTGTTTTTT
>TRBV6-1|NA|TRBJ1-2|NA
CASSALRAGINYGYTF
TGTGCCAGCAGTGCACTCCGGGCAGGGATTAACTATGGCTACACCTTC
>TRBV4-1|NA|TRBJ2-5|NA
CASSYGVGSPQETQYF
TGCGCCAGCAGCTATGGGGTAGGGTCCCCCCAAGAGACCCAGTACTTC
>TRBV18|once|TRBJ1-5|NA
CASSQGVNQPQHF
TGTGCCAGCTCACAGGGGGTCAATCAGCCCCAGCATTTT